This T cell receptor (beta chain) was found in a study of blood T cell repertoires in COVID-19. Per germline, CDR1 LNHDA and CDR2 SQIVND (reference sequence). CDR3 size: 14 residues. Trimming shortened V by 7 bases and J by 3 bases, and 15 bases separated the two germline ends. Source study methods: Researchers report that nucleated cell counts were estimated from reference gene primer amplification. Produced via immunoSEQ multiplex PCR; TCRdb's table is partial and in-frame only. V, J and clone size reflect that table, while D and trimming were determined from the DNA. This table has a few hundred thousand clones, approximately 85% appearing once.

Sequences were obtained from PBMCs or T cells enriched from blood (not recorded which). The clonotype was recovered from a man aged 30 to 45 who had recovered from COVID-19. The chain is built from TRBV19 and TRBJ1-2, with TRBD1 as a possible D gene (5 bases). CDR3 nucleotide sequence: TGTGCCAGTAACCGGTTTCAGGGCTACTATGGCTACACCTTC. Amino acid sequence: CASNRFQGYYGYTF.